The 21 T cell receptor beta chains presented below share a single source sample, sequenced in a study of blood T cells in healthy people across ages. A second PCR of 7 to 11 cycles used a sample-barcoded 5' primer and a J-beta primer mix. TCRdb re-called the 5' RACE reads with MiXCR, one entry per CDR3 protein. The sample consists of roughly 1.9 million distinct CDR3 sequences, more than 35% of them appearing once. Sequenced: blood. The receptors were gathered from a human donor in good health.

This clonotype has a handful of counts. This chain's CDR3 is CASSFPYTDTQYF. The CDR3 nucleotides are TGTGCCAGCAGTTTCCCTTACACAGATACGCAGTATTTT. The V gene is TRBV12-3 or TRBV12-4, the J gene TRBJ2-3, with no clear D. CDR3 length equals 13 residues. Trimming shortened V by 3 bases and J by 2 bases, and 6 bases separated the two germline ends.

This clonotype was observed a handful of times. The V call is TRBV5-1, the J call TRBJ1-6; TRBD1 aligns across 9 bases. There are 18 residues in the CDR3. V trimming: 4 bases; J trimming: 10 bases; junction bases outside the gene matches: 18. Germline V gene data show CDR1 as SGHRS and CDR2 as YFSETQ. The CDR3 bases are TGCGCCAGCAGCCTCCTCGTCCCGGGACAGGGAATCCGGTCACCCCTCCACTTT. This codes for CASSLLVPGQGIRSPLHF.

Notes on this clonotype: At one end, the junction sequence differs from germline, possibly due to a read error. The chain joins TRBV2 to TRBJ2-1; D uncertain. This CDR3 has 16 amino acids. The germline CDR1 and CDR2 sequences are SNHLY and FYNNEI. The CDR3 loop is CASSSPGGGSYSEQFF. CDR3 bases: TGTGCCAGCAGTTCCCCGGGCGGCGGCTCCTACAGTGAGCAGTTCTTC.

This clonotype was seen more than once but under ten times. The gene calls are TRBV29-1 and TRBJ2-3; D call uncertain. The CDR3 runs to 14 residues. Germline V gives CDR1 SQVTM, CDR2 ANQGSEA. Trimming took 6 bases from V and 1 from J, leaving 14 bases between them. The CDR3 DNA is TGCAGCGTGAAAACAGCTGAACGCACAGATACGCAGTATTTT. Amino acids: CSVKTAERTDTQYF.

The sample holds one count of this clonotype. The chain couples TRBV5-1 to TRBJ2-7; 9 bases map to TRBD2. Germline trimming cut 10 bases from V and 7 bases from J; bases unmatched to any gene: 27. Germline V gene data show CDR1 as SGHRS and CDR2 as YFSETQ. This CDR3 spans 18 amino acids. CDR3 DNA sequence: TGCGCCGGCGGGAACCCGGGACTAGCCCTCTTCCGGAACAATGAGCAGTACTTC. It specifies CAGGNPGLALFRNNEQYF. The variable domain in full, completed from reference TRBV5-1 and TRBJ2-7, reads KAGVTQTPRYLIKTRGQQVTLSCSPISGHRSVSWYQQTPGQGLQFLFEYFSETQRNKGNFPGRFSGRQFSNSRSEMNVSTLELGDSALYLCAGGNPGLALFRNNEQYFGPGTRLTVT.

The CDR3 reads CAWSVTLSLNVEQYF. DNA of the CDR3: TGTGCCTGGAGTGTAACTCTATCTTTAAATGTCGAGCAGTACTTC. The chain has TRBV30 and TRBJ2-4; D is unclear. The J call is in doubt because the DNA end fits TRBJ2-7 better. Per germline, CDR1 GTSNPN and CDR2 SVGIG (reference sequence). The CDR3 runs 15 residues.

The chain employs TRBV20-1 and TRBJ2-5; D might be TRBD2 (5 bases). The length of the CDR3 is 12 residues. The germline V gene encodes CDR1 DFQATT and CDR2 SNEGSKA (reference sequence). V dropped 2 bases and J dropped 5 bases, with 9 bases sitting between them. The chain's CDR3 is CSARLAYETQYF. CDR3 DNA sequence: TGCAGTGCTAGACTAGCTTATGAGACCCAGTACTTC.

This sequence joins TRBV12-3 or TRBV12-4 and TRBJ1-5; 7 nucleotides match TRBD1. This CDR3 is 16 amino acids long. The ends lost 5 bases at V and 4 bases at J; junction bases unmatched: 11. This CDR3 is CASSNPPGQTNQPQHF. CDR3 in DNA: TGTGCCAGCAGTAATCCACCGGGACAGACAAATCAGCCCCAGCATTTT.

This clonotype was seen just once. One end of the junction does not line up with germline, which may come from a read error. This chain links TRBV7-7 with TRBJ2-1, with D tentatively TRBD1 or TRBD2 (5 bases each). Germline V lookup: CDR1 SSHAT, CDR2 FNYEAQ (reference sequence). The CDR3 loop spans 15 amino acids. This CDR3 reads CASSQTPGPYNEQFF. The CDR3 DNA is TGTGCTAGCAGCCAAACCCCGGGACCCTACAATGAGCAGTTCTTC.

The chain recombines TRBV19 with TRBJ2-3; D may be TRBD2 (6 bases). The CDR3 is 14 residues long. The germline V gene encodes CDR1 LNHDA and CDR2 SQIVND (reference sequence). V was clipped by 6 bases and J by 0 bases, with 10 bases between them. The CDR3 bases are TGTGCCAGTAGCCCGGACTATAGCACAGATACGCAGTATTTT. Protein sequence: CASSPDYSTDTQYF.

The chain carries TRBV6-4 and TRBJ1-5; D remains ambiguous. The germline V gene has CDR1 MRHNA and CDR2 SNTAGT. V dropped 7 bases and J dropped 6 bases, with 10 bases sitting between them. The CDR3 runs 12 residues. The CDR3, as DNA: TGTGCCAGCAATACGATCGGTCAGCCCCAGCATTTT. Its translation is CASNTIGQPQHF.

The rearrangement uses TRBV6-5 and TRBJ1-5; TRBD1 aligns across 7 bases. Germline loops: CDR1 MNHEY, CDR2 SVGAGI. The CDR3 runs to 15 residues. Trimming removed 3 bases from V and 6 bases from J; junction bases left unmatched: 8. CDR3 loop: CASSYYRGSSQPQHF. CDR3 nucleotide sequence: TGTGCCAGCAGTTATTACAGGGGAAGTAGTCAGCCCCAGCATTTT.

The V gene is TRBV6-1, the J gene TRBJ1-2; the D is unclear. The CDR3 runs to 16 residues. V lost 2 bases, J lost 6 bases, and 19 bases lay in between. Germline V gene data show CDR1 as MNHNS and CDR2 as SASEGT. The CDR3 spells CASSESVWQPRDGYTF. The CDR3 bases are TGTGCCAGCAGTGAATCTGTGTGGCAGCCACGTGATGGCTACACCTTC.

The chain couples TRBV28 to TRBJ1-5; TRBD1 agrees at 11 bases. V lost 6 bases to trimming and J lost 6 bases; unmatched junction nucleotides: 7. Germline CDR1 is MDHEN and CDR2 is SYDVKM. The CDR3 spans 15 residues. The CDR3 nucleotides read TGTGCCAGCAGGTATCCGGGACAGGGGGTTCAGCCCCAGCATTTT. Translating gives CASRYPGQGVQPQHF. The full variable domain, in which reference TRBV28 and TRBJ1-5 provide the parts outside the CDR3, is DVKVTQSSRYLVKRTGEKVFLECVQDMDHENMFWYRQDPGLGLRLIYFSYDVKMKEKGDIPEGYSVSREKKERFSLILESASTNQTSMYLCASRYPGQGVQPQHFGDGTRLSIL.

CDR3 amino acids: CSARRGGGKETQYF. DNA of the CDR3: TGCAGTGCTAGAAGAGGGGGCGGTAAAGAGACCCAGTACTTC. The chain combines TRBV20-1 with TRBJ2-5; 7 nucleotides match TRBD1. Germline CDR1 reads DFQATT; CDR2 reads SNEGSKA (reference sequence). J lost 3 bases, V lost 2 bases, and 6 bases had no gene match. CDR3 length: 14 amino acids.

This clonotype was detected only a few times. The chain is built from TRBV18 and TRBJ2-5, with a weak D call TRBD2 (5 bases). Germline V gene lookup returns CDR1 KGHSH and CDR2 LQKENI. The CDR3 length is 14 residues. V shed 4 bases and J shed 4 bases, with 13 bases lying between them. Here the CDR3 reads CASSQSGNVETQYF. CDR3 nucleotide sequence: TGTGCCAGCTCACAATCCGGGAATGTAGAGACCCAGTACTTC. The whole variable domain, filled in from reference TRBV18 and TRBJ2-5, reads NAGVMQNPRHLVRRRGQEARLRCSPMKGHSHVYWYRQLPEEGLKFMVYLQKENIIDESGMPKERFSAEFPKEGPSILRIQQVVRGDSAAYFCASSQSGNVETQYFGPGTRLLVL.

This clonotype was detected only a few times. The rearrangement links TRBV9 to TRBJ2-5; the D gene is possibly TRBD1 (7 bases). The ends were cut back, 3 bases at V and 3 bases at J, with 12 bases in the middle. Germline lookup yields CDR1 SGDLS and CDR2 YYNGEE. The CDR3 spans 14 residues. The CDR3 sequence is CASSGGGTEETQYF. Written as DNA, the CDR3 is TGTGCCAGCAGCGGAGGGGGGACAGAAGAGACCCAGTACTTC.

The CDR3 loop reads CASSQNVGGWNEQFF. The CDR3, as DNA: TGTGCCAGCAGCCAGAATGTAGGGGGGTGGAATGAGCAGTTCTTC. The rearrangement joins TRBV3-1 to TRBJ2-1, with D perhaps being TRBD1 or TRBD2 (6 bases each). The CDR3 contains 15 residues. V was cut by 3 bases and J by 7 bases, with 16 bases left in between. Germline CDR1 LGHDT, CDR2 YNNKEL (reference sequence).

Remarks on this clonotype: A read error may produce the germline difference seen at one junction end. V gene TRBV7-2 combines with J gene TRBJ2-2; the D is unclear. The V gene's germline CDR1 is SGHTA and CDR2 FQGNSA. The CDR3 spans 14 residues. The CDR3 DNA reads TGTGCCAACAGCTTAGGCCCCGGGACCGGGGAGCTGTTTTTT. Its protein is CANSLGPGTGELFF.

The CDR3 DNA follows: TGTGCCAGCAGCGTAGATGGGACAGGGGAAGGCTACACCTTC. This encodes CASSVDGTGEGYTF. The chain couples TRBV9 to TRBJ1-2; 10 positions match TRBD1. Germline-derived CDR1 and CDR2 are SGDLS and YYNGEE. The CDR3 has 14 amino acids. V lost 0 bases, J lost 8 bases, and 4 bases stayed unmatched. Full variable domain (missing parts from reference TRBV9 and TRBJ1-2): DSGVTQTPKHLITATGQRVTLRCSPRSGDLSVYWYQQSLDQGLQFLIQYYNGEERAKGNILERFSAQQFPDLHSELNLSSLELGDSALYFCASSVDGTGEGYTFGSGTRLTVV.

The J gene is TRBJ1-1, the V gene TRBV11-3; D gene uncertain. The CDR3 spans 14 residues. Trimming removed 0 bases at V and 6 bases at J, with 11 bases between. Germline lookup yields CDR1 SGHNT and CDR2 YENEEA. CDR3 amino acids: CASSLERVGAEAFF. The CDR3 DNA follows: TGTGCCAGCAGCTTAGAACGGGTTGGGGCTGAAGCTTTCTTT.